These 17 T cell receptor beta chains share one sample of origin, sequenced in a study of T cells in Graves' hyperthyroidism and ophthalmopathy. Researchers took RNA transcripts and amplified the TCR beta CDR3 regions from them. Using the HTBI primer set, a first-round RT-PCR was run on the TCR CDR3. MiXCR, run by TCRdb on the multiplex PCR reads, gives a single entry per CDR3 protein. Of 450,000 to 700,000 distinct CDR3 sequences listed, about 43% were seen once; the top ten hold around 19%. Sequenced input: peripheral blood or thyroid tissue (not recorded which). The receptors come from an adult woman with Graves' disease, either hyperthyroidism or ophthalmopathy (not recorded which).

CDR3 nucleotides: TGTGCCAGCAGCCCACAGGGAGGGGTGTACACCGGGGAGCTGTTTTTT. Translation gives CASSPQGGVYTGELFF. The J gene is TRBJ2-2, the V gene TRBV7-9; D might be TRBD2 (7 bases). CDR1 and CDR2 (germline): SEHNR, FQNEAQ (reference sequence). There are 16 residues in the CDR3. Trimming pared 5 bases from V and 3 bases from J, leaving 16 bases between.

This clonotype was recorded many times. V and J are TRBV5-1 and TRBJ1-2, with 10 bases that match TRBD1. CDR3 length: 14 residues. Losses at the gene ends were 4 bases for V and 8 bases for J; bases not matched to a gene: 8. Per germline, CDR1 SGHRS and CDR2 YFSETQ. As DNA, the CDR3 is TGCGCCAGCAGCGGCGACAGGGGGCAAGAAGGCTACACCTTC. Encoded protein: CASSGDRGQEGYTF.

This rearrangement joins TRBV9 to TRBJ1-5; D may be TRBD1 (5 bases). Trimming took off 4 bases at V and 3 bases at J, with 11 bases between the two ends. This CDR3 region has 14 residues. CDR1 SGDLS and CDR2 YYNGEE come from the germline V gene. CDR3 sequence reads: CASSRGHVNQPQHF. In nucleotides, the CDR3 is TGTGCCAGCAGCCGAGGACACGTCAATCAGCCCCAGCATTTT. Together with reference TRBV9 and TRBJ1-5, the CDR3 gives the full variable domain: DSGVTQTPKHLITATGQRVTLRCSPRSGDLSVYWYQQSLDQGLQFLIQYYNGEERAKGNILERFSAQQFPDLHSELNLSSLELGDSALYFCASSRGHVNQPQHFGDGTRLSIL.

CDR3 sequence reads: CASSLEGGVTEAFF. CDR3 nucleotide sequence: TGTGCCAGCAGCTTAGAGGGAGGGGTCACTGAAGCTTTCTTT. V is TRBV11-2 and J is TRBJ1-1, with a tentative D call TRBD1 (5 bases). Germline-derived CDR1 and CDR2 are SGHAT and FQNNGV. The V gene lost 0 bases and the J gene lost 4 bases, with 9 bases spanning the gap. This CDR3 spans 14 amino acids.

This clonotype was seen repeatedly, ten times or more. V usage is TRBV6-1 and J usage is TRBJ2-5, with D perhaps matching TRBD1 (5 bases). Germline values: CDR1 MNHNS, CDR2 SASEGT. This CDR3 region has 17 residues. V lost 3 bases to trimming and J lost 1 base, with 18 bases between them. Written as DNA, the CDR3 is TGTGCCAGCAGTGACCCCGATTTTACAGGTCCCCAAGAGACCCAGTACTTC. It specifies CASSDPDFTGPQETQYF.

This rearrangement joins TRBV2 to TRBJ2-1; TRBD2 aligns across 11 bases. J was trimmed by 4 bases and V by 11 bases; bases with no gene match: 7. Looked up from germline, CDR1 is SNHLY and CDR2 is FYNNEI. The CDR3 runs 14 residues. The CDR3 here is CAAEGTSGYNEQFF. The DNA for the CDR3 is TGTGCCGCAGAAGGGACTAGCGGATACAATGAGCAGTTCTTC.

The CDR3 here is CSAKFQPDSGNTIYF. The CDR3 DNA follows: TGCAGTGCCAAATTCCAGCCGGACTCTGGAAACACCATATATTTT. This chain links TRBV20-1 with TRBJ1-3; D is undetermined. Germline lookup yields CDR1 DFQATT and CDR2 SNEGSKA (reference sequence). This CDR3 comprises 15 residues. V lost 6 bases to trimming and J lost 0 bases, with 15 bases between them.

This clonotype was detected many times. This chain links TRBV10-3 with TRBJ1-4; 8 bases map to TRBD1. This CDR3 has 16 amino acids. V lost 3 bases and J lost 8; bases outside the gene matches: 11. Germline V gene lookup returns CDR1 ENHRY and CDR2 SYGVKD. The CDR3 region is CAISDRTGRDNEKLFF. Written as DNA, the CDR3 is TGTGCCATCAGTGACCGGACAGGGAGGGATAACGAAAAACTGTTTTTT.

Ten or more counts support this clonotype. CDR3 protein: CASSRAREETQYF. The CDR3 nucleotides are TGTGCCAGCAGCCGCGCCAGGGAGGAGACCCAGTACTTC. The rearrangement links TRBV3-1 to TRBJ2-5; D possibly uses TRBD1 or TRBD2 (5 bases each). Trimming left V 4 bases short and J 5 bases short, with 11 bases between. CDR3 length: 13 residues. Germline V gene data show CDR1 as LGHDT and CDR2 as YNNKEL (reference sequence).

The chain uses TRBV20-1 and TRBJ2-5; 12 bases line up with TRBD2. The CDR3 is 13 amino acids. The ends lost 3 bases at V and 7 bases at J; junction bases unmatched: 3. CDR1 and CDR2 from the germline V gene are DFQATT and SNEGSKA (reference sequence). The CDR3 DNA reads as TGCAGTGCTAGGACTAGCGGGAGTGCGACCCAGTACTTC. Translation: CSARTSGSATQYF.

There are many counts of this clonotype. This chain links TRBV20-1 with TRBJ2-7; D gene unclear. The CDR3 is 13 residues long. Trimming took off 3 bases at V and 2 bases at J, with 11 bases between the two ends. Germline V gene lookup returns CDR1 DFQATT and CDR2 SNEGSKA (reference sequence). CDR3 sequence: CSASPGLAYEQYF. The DNA for the CDR3 is TGCAGTGCTAGTCCCGGGTTAGCCTACGAGCAGTACTTC.

V gene TRBV29-1 combines with J gene TRBJ1-2; D unclear. Looked up from germline, CDR1 is SQVTM and CDR2 is ANQGSEA. V was shortened by 1 base and J by 4 bases, with 13 bases between the two germline ends. The CDR3 runs 14 residues. This chain's CDR3 is CSVEGSGQTYGYTF. The CDR3 DNA is TGCAGCGTTGAAGGTTCTGGGCAAACCTATGGCTACACCTTC.

This clonotype was picked up many times. This rearrangement joins TRBV5-1 to TRBJ2-2, with D unresolved. The germline V and J ends were trimmed by 3 bases and 7 bases, with 13 bases remaining between them. Per the germline V gene, CDR1 is SGHRS and CDR2 is YFSETQ. This CDR3 comprises 14 residues. This CDR3 is CASSSSFTDGELFF. CDR3 nucleotide sequence: TGCGCCAGCAGCTCATCATTCACGGACGGGGAGCTGTTTTTT.

Regarding this clonotype: This could be a read error, since a much larger clone is one nucleotide away. The genes are TRBV20-1 and TRBJ1-1; tentative D call: TRBD1 (5 bases). The germline V gene has CDR1 DFQATT and CDR2 SNEGSKA (reference sequence). The CDR3 sequence is 11 residues long. The DNA for the CDR3 is TGCAGTGCCGGGGACTACACTGGAGCTTTCTTT. Translated, it gives CSAGDYTGAFF.

The chain has TRBV6-6 and TRBJ2-3; D unresolved. Trimming cost V 5 bases and J 2 bases, with 17 bases left between them. Germline CDR1 MNHNY, CDR2 SVGAGI (reference sequence). The CDR3 sequence is 16 residues long. CDR3 loop: CASSEISFDFTDTQYF. In nucleotides, the CDR3 is TGTGCCAGCAGTGAGATTAGCTTCGATTTCACAGATACGCAGTATTTT.

This chain connects TRBV18 to TRBJ1-3; D not certain. Trimming removed 4 bases at V and 2 bases at J, with 12 bases between. The CDR3 extends over 15 amino acids. Per the germline V gene, CDR1 is KGHSH and CDR2 is LQKENI. The CDR3 nucleotides are TGTGCCAGCTCACTCGAACCGGGCCCTGGAAACACCATATATTTT. This sequence encodes CASSLEPGPGNTIYF. The whole variable domain, remainder taken from reference TRBV18 and TRBJ1-3, is NAGVMQNPRHLVRRRGQEARLRCSPMKGHSHVYWYRQLPEEGLKFMVYLQKENIIDESGMPKERFSAEFPKEGPSILRIQQVVRGDSAAYFCASSLEPGPGNTIYFGEGSWLTVV.

This clonotype has a handful of counts. The rearrangement joins TRBV7-9 to TRBJ1-1, with 8 bases fitting TRBD1. After removal of 1 base from V and 10 bases from J, the junction contained 5 bases not matched to a gene. The germline V gene has CDR1 SEHNR and CDR2 FQNEAQ (reference sequence). The CDR3 sequence is 13 residues long. Here the CDR3 DNA reads TGTGCCAGCAGCTTAGGGCAGGGGGCGCGAGCTTTCTTT. Translating it yields CASSLGQGARAFF.